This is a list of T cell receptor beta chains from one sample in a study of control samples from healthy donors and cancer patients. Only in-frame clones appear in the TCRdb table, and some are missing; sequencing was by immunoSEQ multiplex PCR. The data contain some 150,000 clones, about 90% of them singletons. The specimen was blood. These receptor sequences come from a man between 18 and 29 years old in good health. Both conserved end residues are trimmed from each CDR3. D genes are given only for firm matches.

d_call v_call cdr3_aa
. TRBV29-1 SVEDLGFEAF
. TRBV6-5 ASSSGDTQY
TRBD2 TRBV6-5 ATRLTSGADTQY
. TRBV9 ASSRTAGAEAF
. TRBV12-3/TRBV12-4 ASSFGFEEKLF
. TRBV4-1 ASSQGVTGSNQPQH
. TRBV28 ASSPPPTGTYEQY
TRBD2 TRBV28 ASSVAGIETQY
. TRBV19 ASSAQTVSYEQY
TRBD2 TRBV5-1 ASSPTLAGGEQY
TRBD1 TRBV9 ASSSWGQGGGYT
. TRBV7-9 ASSRTGSGANVLT
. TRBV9 ASSRTEMGSYEQY
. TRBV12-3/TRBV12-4 ASRRGSTEAF
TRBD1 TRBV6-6 ASSYQGESLGD
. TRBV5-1 ASSPWYREDEQY
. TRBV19 ASSAIWGSSSYEQY
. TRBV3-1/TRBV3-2 ASSQEGVGYGYT
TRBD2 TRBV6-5 ASQGLAGFYEQY
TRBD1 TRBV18 ASSEDRGPEAF
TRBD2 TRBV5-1 ASSGGGPDTQY
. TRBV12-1 ASSFQGCSYEQY
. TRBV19 ASSVDRQNTEAF
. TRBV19 ASSQTVSGANVLT
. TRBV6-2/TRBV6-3 ASSYMVDEQY
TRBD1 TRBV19 ASSTLDRGRAEAF
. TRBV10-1 ASSPHYEQY
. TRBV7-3 ASSLIPGPNTEAF
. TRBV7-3 ASSLSRDNEQF
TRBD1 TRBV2 ASSGQVPPDEQY
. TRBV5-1 ASSLEESSGANVLT
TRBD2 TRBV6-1 ASSGVAGALPQETQY
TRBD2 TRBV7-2 ASSSPLAGSPQETQY
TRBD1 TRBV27 ASSPGTVPNNEQF
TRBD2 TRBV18 ASSPQRLAGDNEQF
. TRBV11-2 ASSFAGAGKTQY
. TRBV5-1 ASSLDSVTDTQY
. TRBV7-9 ASSWVGQRATNEKLF
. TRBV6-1 ASSEYRSTDTQY
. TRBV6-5 ATMRLGDTEAF
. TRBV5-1 ASSLVAYTDTQY
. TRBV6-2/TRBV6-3 ASSPLRGGIHYGYT
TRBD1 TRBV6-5 ASSYSDRGTEAF
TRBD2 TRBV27 ASSLLTSGGENNEQF
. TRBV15 ATSRDRGDGYT
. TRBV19 ASSHGGGQLNQPQH
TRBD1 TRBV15 ATSRMTGGSYNSPLH
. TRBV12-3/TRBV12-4 ASNQNTGELF
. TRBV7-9 ASSLQGGNTEAF
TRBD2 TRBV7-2 ASSLAGGTLQETQY
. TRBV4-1 ASSPHRVGSNQPQH
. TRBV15 ATSRDQLGNYGYT
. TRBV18 ASSKAENTEAF
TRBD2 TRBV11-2 ASSLTSGESSYEQY
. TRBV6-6 ASSLTGPDSNQPQH
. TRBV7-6 ASSGPYQETQY
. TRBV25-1 ASSDELGYNSPLH